These T cell receptor beta chains were read from a single sample in a study of T cell responses to AZD1222 COVID-19 vaccine. Generated by immunoSEQ multiplex PCR, the TCRdb table keeps only in-frame clones and is missing some. The sample holds 120,000 to 150,000 clones, about 93% seen once. This sample comprised peripheral blood, obtained on day 0 of AZD1222 vaccination. The receptors here all came from an adult in good health. Each CDR3 is given with its conserved first and last residue. D genes are given only for firm matches. Some rows mark clone size as missing; the rest say once, few, many or name a class of expanded clone.

abundance	v_gene	j_gene	d_gene	CDR3nt	CDR3aa
once	TRBV5-1	TRBJ1-5	-	TGCGCCAGCAGCCTCTCAGGGCATCAGCCCCAGCATTTT	CASSLSGHQPQHF
once	TRBV6-5	TRBJ2-7	TRBD1	TGTGCCAGCAGTGACTCGAGGACAGGGTTCCACGAGCAGTACTTC	CASSDSRTGFHEQYF
-	TRBV19	TRBJ2-4	-	TGTGCCAGTAGTCAGATTATTGGTGGTTTCAGAGACAAAAACATTCAGTACTTC	CASSQIIGGFRDKNIQYF
-	TRBV19	TRBJ1-4	-	TGTGCCAGTAGTAAGAGGGACCGTAAACTGTTTTTT	CASSKRDRKLFF
-	TRBV5-6	TRBJ2-5	-	TGTGCCAGCGGGACGAAAGAGACCCAGTACTTC	CASGTKETQYF
-	TRBV19	TRBJ1-3	-	TGTGCCAGTACCATTACCGGCGCGGCTGGTGGAAACACCATATATTTT	CASTITGAAGGNTIYF
-	TRBV6-6	TRBJ2-3	-	TGTGCCAGCAGCCTCCGAGAGATCACAGATACGCAGTATTTT	CASSLREITDTQYF
-	TRBV28	TRBJ2-5	TRBD1	TGTGCCAGCAGTGGTGATGGGACAGCCCAAGAGACCCAGTACTTC	CASSGDGTAQETQYF
-	TRBV15	TRBJ1-2	TRBD1	TGTGCCACCGGACAGGGGGCAGGCTATGGCTACACCTTC	CATGQGAGYGYTF
-	TRBV4-1	TRBJ1-1	-	TGCGCCAGCAGCCAAGTCCCGGGGCGGGGGTTGGCTGAAGCTTTCTTT	CASSQVPGRGLAEAFF
-	TRBV24-1	TRBJ2-5	TRBD2	TGTGCCACCAGTGATAATGCCGCGGGGGGGCTGGAGACCCAGTACTTC	CATSDNAAGGLETQYF
-	TRBV20-1	TRBJ1-2	-	TGCAGTGCCGGGGTTGGTGGCTACACCTTC	CSAGVGGYTF
-	TRBV6-2/TRBV6-3	TRBJ1-2	TRBD1	TGTGCCAGCAGTTATCTCGGGACAGGGGAGACTGGCTACACCTTC	CASSYLGTGETGYTF
-	TRBV11-2	TRBJ1-5	-	TGTGCCAGCAGCTTCCAACCCGATCAGCCCCAGCATTTT	CASSFQPDQPQHF
-	TRBV18	TRBJ1-3	-	TGTGCCAGCTCACAACAGGGAAATGGAAACACCATATATTTT	CASSQQGNGNTIYF
-	TRBV18	TRBJ1-3	-	TGTGCCAGCTCACCTCCGGGCCTAAGGGAGAGCACCATATATTTT	CASSPPGLRESTIYF
-	TRBV29-1	TRBJ2-2	-	TGCAGCGTTGAACCAAACACCGGGGAGCTGTTTTTT	CSVEPNTGELFF
-	TRBV7-8	TRBJ2-1	-	TGTGCCAGCAGCTTACGGGACTGGGCCCACAATGAGCAGTTCTTC	CASSLRDWAHNEQFF
-	TRBV2	TRBJ2-7	-	TGTGCCAGCAATCCGAGCTCCTACGAGCAGTACTTC	CASNPSSYEQYF
-	TRBV19	TRBJ2-3	-	TGTGCCAGTAGATCACTCGGGACCTCAGATACGCAGTATTTT	CASRSLGTSDTQYF
-	TRBV13	TRBJ1-2	TRBD1	TGTGCCAGCAGCTTAGCCGGGACAGGGATGAACTATGGCTACACCTTC	CASSLAGTGMNYGYTF
-	TRBV18	TRBJ2-5	-	TGTGCCAGCTCACCCGTCGGGGGGCGGCAAGAGACCCAGTACTTC	CASSPVGGRQETQYF
-	TRBV5-1	TRBJ2-7	TRBD2	TGCGCCAGTACGAGGCTGGGGGGGAGCTCCTACGAGCAGTACTTC	CASTRLGGSSYEQYF
-	TRBV6-1	TRBJ2-3	-	TGTGCCAGCAGTGATGTGGGGCAGGGCACAGATACGCAGTATTTT	CASSDVGQGTDTQYF
-	TRBV18	TRBJ2-5	TRBD1	TGTGCCAGCTCACCTTACCGTCAGGGGGCAGAGACCCAGTACTTC	CASSPYRQGAETQYF
once	TRBV2	TRBJ2-7	-	TGTGCCAGCAGGGGACGCCTGTACGAGCAGTACTTC	CASRGRLYEQYF
-	TRBV6-1	TRBJ1-1	-	TGTGCCAGCAGTGATGGGAGTAGGGAGAACACTGAAGCTTTCTTT	CASSDGSRENTEAFF
-	TRBV27	TRBJ1-4	TRBD1	TGTGCCAGCAGTTGGACAGGGGGGAAAGAAAAACTGTTTTTT	CASSWTGGKEKLFF
-	TRBV12-2	TRBJ1-1	-	TGTGCAAGTCGCTCAGTCCTAGGGGAGGGCTTGAACACTGAAGCTTTCTTT	CASRSVLGEGLNTEAFF
-	TRBV7-2	TRBJ1-1	-	TGTGCCAGCAGCTTAGGTGGAAACAGGGACCGAGCTTTCTTT	CASSLGGNRDRAFF
-	TRBV6-6	TRBJ1-1	TRBD1	TGTGCCAGCAGCGAGAGCAGGGGGGCTTTCTTT	CASSESRGAFF
-	TRBV9	TRBJ2-6	TRBD2	TGTGCCAGCAGCGCCGGGGGAGGGCTAAGAACTGGGGCCAACGTCCTGACTTTC	CASSAGGGLRTGANVLTF
-	TRBV27	TRBJ1-1	TRBD1	TGTGCCAGCACCCTTGGGACAGGGGGCTCTACTGAAGCTTTCTTT	CASTLGTGGSTEAFF
-	TRBV6-4	TRBJ2-1	-	TGTGCCAGCAGTCGGGGCGCCAGCTCCTACAATGAGCAGTTCTTC	CASSRGASSYNEQFF
-	TRBV19	TRBJ1-1	-	TGTGCCAGTAGTACCCAGGGGAGTCGCACTGAAGCTTTCTTT	CASSTQGSRTEAFF
-	TRBV4-1	TRBJ1-1	-	TGCGCTTCCGGAGCAGGGACCGCCTTCGCTGAAGCTTTCTTT	CASGAGTAFAEAFF
-	TRBV6-6	TRBJ1-6	-	TGTGCCAGCAGTTACTCGAGCGTTTCACCCCTCCACTTT	CASSYSSVSPLHF
-	TRBV19	TRBJ1-5	-	TGTGCCAGTAAGGAACAGGCGGATCAGCCCCAGCATTTT	CASKEQADQPQHF
-	TRBV11-2	TRBJ1-1	TRBD1	TGTGCCAGCAGCCGGGGACAGTCTCTGAACACTGAAGCTTTCTTT	CASSRGQSLNTEAFF
-	TRBV6-5	TRBJ2-1	TRBD1	TGTGCCAGCAGTACCCAGGGGGCTTCCTACAATGAGCAGTTCTTC	CASSTQGASYNEQFF
-	TRBV30	TRBJ2-7	TRBD1	TGTGCCTGGAGTGTACTTGGACAGGGGATCTACGAGCAGTACTTC	CAWSVLGQGIYEQYF
-	TRBV5-4	TRBJ1-4	TRBD1	TGTGCCAGCAGCTCGGGACAGTATAATGAAAAACTGTTTTTT	CASSSGQYNEKLFF
-	TRBV2	TRBJ2-1	TRBD2	TGTGCCAGCAGTCAAGGAGGGACTAGATCTTGGGAGCAGTTCTTC	CASSQGGTRSWEQFF
-	TRBV24-1	TRBJ1-1	-	TGTGCCACCGGCGCGGGGAGCCCCCTTCTGAACACTGAAGCTTTCTTT	CATGAGSPLLNTEAFF
-	TRBV13	TRBJ1-5	-	TGTGCCAGCAGCTTAGGTGGGGGGAATCAGCCCCAGCATTTT	CASSLGGGNQPQHF
-	TRBV6-4	TRBJ2-3	TRBD2	TGTGCCAGCAGTCATAGCGGGGGGGAGGATACGCAGTATTTT	CASSHSGGEDTQYF
-	TRBV6-5	TRBJ1-1	-	TGTGCCAGCAGTTATTGGGGCAGGTTGAACACTGAAGCTTTCTTT	CASSYWGRLNTEAFF
-	TRBV28	TRBJ1-4	-	TGTGCCAGCAGGGGTATTGGGAAACTGTTTTTT	CASRGIGKLFF